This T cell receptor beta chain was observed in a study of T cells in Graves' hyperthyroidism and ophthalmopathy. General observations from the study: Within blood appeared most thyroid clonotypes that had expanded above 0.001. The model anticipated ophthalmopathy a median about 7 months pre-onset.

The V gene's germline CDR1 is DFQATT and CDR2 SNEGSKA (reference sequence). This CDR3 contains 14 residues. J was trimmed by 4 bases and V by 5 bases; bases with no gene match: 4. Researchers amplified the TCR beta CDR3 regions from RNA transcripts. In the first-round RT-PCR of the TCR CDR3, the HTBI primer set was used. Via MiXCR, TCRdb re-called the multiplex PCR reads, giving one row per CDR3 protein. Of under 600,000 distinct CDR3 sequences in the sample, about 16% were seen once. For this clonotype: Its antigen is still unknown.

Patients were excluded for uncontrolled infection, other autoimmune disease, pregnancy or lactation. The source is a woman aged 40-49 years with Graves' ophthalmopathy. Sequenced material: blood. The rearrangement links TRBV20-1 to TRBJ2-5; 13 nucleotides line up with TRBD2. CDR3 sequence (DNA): TGCAGTGCTGTGCGACTAGCGGGGGGAGAGACCCAGTACTTC. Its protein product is CSAVRLAGGETQYF.